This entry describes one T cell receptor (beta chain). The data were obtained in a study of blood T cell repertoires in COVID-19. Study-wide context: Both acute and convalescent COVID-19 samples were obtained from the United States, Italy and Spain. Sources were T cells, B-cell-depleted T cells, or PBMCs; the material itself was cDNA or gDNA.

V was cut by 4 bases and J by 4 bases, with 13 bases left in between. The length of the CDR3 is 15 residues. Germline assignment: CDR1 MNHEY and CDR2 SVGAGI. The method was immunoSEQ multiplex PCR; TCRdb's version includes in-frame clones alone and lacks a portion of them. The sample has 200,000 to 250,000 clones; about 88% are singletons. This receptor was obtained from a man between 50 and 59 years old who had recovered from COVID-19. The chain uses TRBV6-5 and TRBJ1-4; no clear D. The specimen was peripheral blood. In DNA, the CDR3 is TGTGCCAGCAGTTTCCAGGTCGGATTTAATGAAAAACTGTTTTTT. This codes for CASSFQVGFNEKLFF.